The 29 T cell receptor beta chains below all came from one sample that was sequenced in a study of T cells after yellow fever vaccination (dated by TCRdb to the late 2010s). The sample's treatment or condition label is to be understood as: live attenuated yellow fever vaccine strain. The library was produced with 5' RACE. Sequenced on an Illumina HiSeq 2500. Through fastp at Q25 and MiXCR, TCRdb rebuilt clones from the public reads, retaining in-frame beta chains. When rows share a CDR3 protein, they turn into one entry using the most common DNA and genes. This sample comprises over 300,000 distinct CDR3 sequences, around 7% of them detected only once. 15% to 20% of the sample is held by the ten biggest clonotypes. Source: PBMCs, taken roughly 45 days after the first yellow fever vaccination. The receptors stem from a man between 18 and 35 years old who received the YFV17D yellow fever vaccine.

This clonotype was recorded a few times. This chain links TRBV7-9 with TRBJ1-6; TRBD1 is a possible D gene (5 bases). V was pared by 4 bases and J by 7 bases, with 17 bases between. Germline CDR1 and CDR2: SEHNR and FQNEAQ (reference sequence). The CDR3 is 16 residues long. In nucleotides, the CDR3 is TGTGCCAGCAGCTCTCCTGGGACGGCGGGGAATTCACCCCTCCACTTT. Protein product: CASSSPGTAGNSPLHF.

This chain uses TRBV6-5 with TRBJ2-3, with a weak D call TRBD2 (6 bases). Germline loops: CDR1 MNHEY, CDR2 SVGAGI. Trimming left V 0 bases short and J 6 bases short, with 13 bases between. The CDR3 sequence is 15 residues long. The CDR3 loop is CASSYSSPRGDTQYF. The CDR3 DNA follows: TGTGCCAGCAGTTACTCGAGTCCCCGGGGGGATACGCAGTATTTT.

This clonotype was counted ten times or more. The chain couples TRBV10-3 to TRBJ2-6, with TRBD1 matching over 7 bases. With 7 bases clipped from V and 0 bases from J, the junction kept 9 bases outside the gene matches. Germline V lookup: CDR1 ENHRY, CDR2 SYGVKD. CDR3 length: 17 residues. CDR3 region: CAIKERTGNSGANVLTF. Here the CDR3 DNA reads TGTGCCATCAAAGAAAGGACAGGAAACTCTGGGGCCAACGTCCTGACTTTC.

The J gene is TRBJ2-6, the V gene TRBV12-3 or TRBV12-4; no clear D gene. The CDR3 contains 14 residues. V was shortened by 7 bases and J by 0 bases, with 7 bases between the two germline ends. The CDR3 nucleotides are TGTGCCAGCACCGACCCCTCTGGGGCCAACGTCCTGACTTTC. Translated: CASTDPSGANVLTF.

This rearrangement joins TRBV11-2 to TRBJ2-7; 7 bases align to TRBD1. The V segment lost 6 bases and the J segment 2 bases; nucleotides outside the gene matches: 10. Germline CDR1 SGHAT, CDR2 FQNNGV. This CDR3 region has 15 residues. CDR3 protein: CASRDRGQGAYEQYF. The CDR3 DNA sequence: TGTGCCAGCAGGGATAGGGGTCAGGGGGCCTACGAGCAGTACTTC.

In its sample, this clonotype was seen a few times. The chain has TRBV18 and TRBJ2-1; the match to TRBD2 covers 7 bases. This CDR3 is built from 14 residues. Per the germline V gene, CDR1 is KGHSH and CDR2 is LQKENI. J gave up 4 bases and V 7 bases, and 7 bases lay outside the gene matches. CDR3 protein: CASLSGEQYNEQFF. DNA of the CDR3: TGTGCCAGCTTGAGCGGGGAACAATACAATGAGCAGTTCTTC.

This clonotype was seen only a few times. The chain employs TRBV6-2 or TRBV6-3 and TRBJ1-1; D not resolved. The germline V gene encodes CDR1 MNHEY and CDR2 SVGEGT. V was pared by 2 bases and J by 1 base, with 11 bases between. The CDR3 contains 15 residues. CDR3: CASSYKLVGNTEAFF. The CDR3 DNA reads as TGTGCCAGCAGTTACAAGTTGGTGGGGAACACTGAAGCTTTCTTT.

This rearrangement joins TRBV6-2 or TRBV6-3 to TRBJ2-5; D is perhaps TRBD1 or TRBD2 (6 bases each). CDR3 length equals 12 residues. Trimming shortened V by 9 bases and J by 4 bases, and 12 bases separated the two germline ends. Germline loops: CDR1 MNHEY, CDR2 SVGEGT. CDR3 region: CASLQGGETQYF. The CDR3 DNA sequence: TGTGCCAGTCTACAGGGAGGAGAGACCCAGTACTTC.

This clonotype came up many times. This sequence joins TRBV5-1 and TRBJ2-7; maybe TRBD1 (6 bases). The V end lost 4 bases, the J end lost 5 bases, and 10 bases lay between the germline ends. Germline V gives CDR1 SGHRS, CDR2 YFSETQ. CDR3 length: 12 amino acids. For the CDR3, the DNA is TGCGCCAGCAGCCCCCCAGGGGACGAGCAGTACTTC. Its protein is CASSPPGDEQYF.

The sample holds a few counts of this clonotype. The chain recombines TRBV5-1 with TRBJ2-3; 12 bases agree with TRBD2. CDR3 size: 19 residues. J lost 4 bases, V lost 0 bases, and 12 bases had no gene match. Germline CDR1 is SGHRS and CDR2 is YFSETQ. CDR3 amino acids: CASSLEGTSGPLVADTQYF. CDR3 sequence (DNA): TGCGCCAGCAGCTTGGAGGGGACTAGCGGGCCCCTCGTGGCAGATACGCAGTATTTT.

This clonotype was seen a handful of times. V and J are TRBV4-1 and TRBJ2-7; D is perhaps TRBD1 or TRBD2 (6 bases each). The ends were cut back, 1 base at V and 4 bases at J, with 14 bases in the middle. Germline CDR1 MGHRA, CDR2 YSYEKL. CDR3 length: 15 residues. CDR3 nucleotides: TGCGCCAGCAGCCAAGGGCTGGGGGCGGGATACGAGCAGTACTTC. Translated, it gives CASSQGLGAGYEQYF.

This clonotype was counted a few times. This chain uses TRBV11-2 with TRBJ2-7, with D hard to call. The V gene's germline CDR1 is SGHAT and CDR2 FQNNGV. V was pared by 7 bases and J by 1 base, with 17 bases between. CDR3 size: 15 residues. CDR3 DNA: TGTGCCAGCATCTACCGCGTCACGGGTTCCTACGAGCAGTACTTC. This translates into CASIYRVTGSYEQYF.

This sequence joins TRBV11-2 and TRBJ2-7, with D uncertain. The CDR3 runs to 15 residues. V was cut by 1 base and J by 0 bases, with 10 bases left in between. The V gene's germline CDR1 is SGHAT and CDR2 FQNNGV. The CDR3 DNA reads as TGTGCCAGCAGCTTAGGTAGACTCAGCTCCTACGAGCAGTACGTC. Its protein product is CASSLGRLSSYEQYV.

This clonotype was found many times. V is TRBV9 and J is TRBJ2-2, with unresolved D. CDR1 SGDLS and CDR2 YYNGEE come from the germline V gene. V was shortened by 0 bases and J by 1 base, with 7 bases between the two germline ends. The CDR3 is 15 residues long. Here the CDR3 reads CASSVEGENTGELFF. The CDR3 bases are TGTGCCAGCAGCGTAGAAGGAGAGAACACCGGGGAGCTGTTTTTT.

This clonotype came up a few times. This chain links TRBV7-9 with TRBJ2-3; perhaps TRBD2 as D (5 bases). Trimming pared 3 bases from V and 7 bases from J, leaving 17 bases between. This CDR3 contains 15 residues. Germline values: CDR1 SEHNR, CDR2 FQNEAQ (reference sequence). CDR3 nucleotide sequence: TGTGCCAGCAGCTTCAGACACGGGAAGTTGAATACGCAGTATTTT. This sequence encodes CASSFRHGKLNTQYF.

This clonotype was counted many times. The chain employs TRBV6-5 and TRBJ1-1; D is ambiguous. Trimming pared 0 bases from V and 2 bases from J, leaving 10 bases between. The CDR3 loop spans 15 amino acids. The V gene's germline CDR1 is MNHEY and CDR2 SVGAGI. CDR3 nucleotide sequence: TGTGCCAGCAGTTACTCGCTGGGCAGCAACACTGAAGCTTTCTTT. The encoded protein is CASSYSLGSNTEAFF.

This clonotype was observed at least ten times. CDR3 DNA: TGCGCCAGCAGCCAGGGACAAGGAGAGACCCAGTACTTC. Translation: CASSQGQGETQYF. V usage is TRBV5-1 and J usage is TRBJ2-5; the D gene is possibly TRBD1 (6 bases). The CDR3 contains 13 residues. V was pared by 4 bases and J by 4 bases, with 11 bases between. Germline values: CDR1 SGHRS, CDR2 YFSETQ. Variable domain in full (rest from reference TRBV5-1 and TRBJ2-5): KAGVTQTPRYLIKTRGQQVTLSCSPISGHRSVSWYQQTPGQGLQFLFEYFSETQRNKGNFPGRFSGRQFSNSRSEMNVSTLELGDSALYLCASSQGQGETQYFGPGTRLLVL.

This clonotype was seen more than once but under ten times. CDR3 sequence (DNA): TGTGCCAGCAGCGAGGGTAGAAAGTCCTATAATTCACCCCTCCACTTT. Amino acids: CASSEGRKSYNSPLHF. The J gene is TRBJ1-6, the V gene TRBV27; D ambiguous. The CDR3 consists of 16 residues. Germline V gives CDR1 MNHEY, CDR2 SMNVEV (reference sequence). V lost 6 bases to trimming and J lost 1 base, with 13 bases between them.

This clonotype occurred a few times. The V gene is TRBV28, the J gene TRBJ2-4; 7 nucleotides agree with TRBD1. The CDR3 is 17 residues long. V shed 3 bases and J 2 bases; nucleotides not matched to a gene: 10. Germline CDR1 is MDHEN and CDR2 is SYDVKM. The CDR3 region is CASSLQYRGVTKNIQYF. The DNA for the CDR3 is TGTGCCAGCAGTTTGCAATACAGGGGAGTAACCAAAAACATTCAGTACTTC.

This clonotype has just a few counts. This chain uses TRBV20-1 with TRBJ2-4, with D unresolved. Trimming removed 4 bases from V and 0 bases from J, with 10 bases in between. CDR3 length equals 14 residues. The germline CDR1 and CDR2 sequences are DFQATT and SNEGSKA (reference sequence). CDR3 loop: CSANPGLAKNIQYF. The CDR3, as DNA: TGCAGTGCTAATCCAGGCTTAGCCAAAAACATTCAGTACTTC.

This clonotype turned up a few times. The chain has TRBV5-1 and TRBJ2-5; D not certain. The CDR3 consists of 15 residues. The germline V gene encodes CDR1 SGHRS and CDR2 YFSETQ. V lost 3 bases, J lost 5 bases, and 17 bases lay in between. The CDR3 DNA reads TGCGCCAGCAGCTCCTCAAACTCCCGTCGGGAGACCCAGTACTTC. Protein product: CASSSSNSRRETQYF.

This clonotype came up a few times. The J gene is TRBJ2-7, the V gene TRBV10-3, with a tentative D call TRBD2 (6 bases). V was shortened by 0 bases and J by 6 bases, with 9 bases between the two germline ends. The germline gives CDR1 ENHRY, CDR2 SYGVKD. This CDR3 spans 13 amino acids. CDR3 amino acids: CAISESRAGEQYV. Here the CDR3 DNA reads TGTGCCATCAGTGAGTCGAGAGCGGGCGAGCAGTACGTC.

This chain uses TRBV5-6 with TRBJ2-1; TRBD2 agrees at 8 bases. This CDR3 contains 13 residues. Looked up from germline, CDR1 is SGHDT and CDR2 is YYEEEE. Trimming removed 4 bases from V and 7 bases from J; junction bases left unmatched: 4. The chain's CDR3 is CASSRVAGNEQFF. Here the CDR3 DNA reads TGTGCCAGCAGCCGGGTAGCGGGGAATGAGCAGTTCTTC.

This clonotype was observed a few times. This chain uses TRBV20-1 with TRBJ1-5; tentatively, D is TRBD1 (5 bases). The CDR3 runs to 13 residues. Germline CDR1 and CDR2: DFQATT and SNEGSKA (reference sequence). The V gene lost 7 bases and the J gene lost 2 bases, with 12 bases spanning the gap. The CDR3 here is CSGSGDGNQPQHF. The CDR3 DNA reads as TGCAGTGGAAGCGGGGACGGCAATCAGCCCCAGCATTTT.

In its sample, this clonotype was seen many times. The CDR3 sequence is CASSLGGVNEAFF. The CDR3, as DNA: TGCGCCAGCAGCTTGGGAGGGGTGAATGAAGCTTTCTTT. This rearrangement joins TRBV5-1 to TRBJ1-1; D possibly corresponds to TRBD1 (5 bases). Germline V gene lookup returns CDR1 SGHRS and CDR2 YFSETQ. The germline V and J ends were trimmed by 0 bases and 7 bases, with 10 bases remaining between them. The CDR3 sequence is 13 residues long.

This clonotype was detected many times. The CDR3 sequence is CASSFRQGGSPQHF. In DNA form, the CDR3 reads TGTGCCAGCAGTTTCCGGCAGGGAGGTTCTCCCCAGCATTTT. The gene calls are TRBV27 and TRBJ1-5, with TRBD1 as a possible D gene (5 bases). This CDR3 has 14 residues. The V gene lost 3 bases and the J gene lost 10 bases, with 16 bases spanning the gap. Germline lookup yields CDR1 MNHEY and CDR2 SMNVEV (reference sequence).

Only a few counts were recorded for this clonotype. This chain uses TRBV5-5 with TRBJ2-1; TRBD2 aligns across 15 bases. V shed 0 bases, J shed 4 bases, and the junction held 5 bases outside the gene matches. The length of the CDR3 is 18 residues. The germline V gene has CDR1 SGHKS and CDR2 YYEKEE (reference sequence). CDR3 loop: CASSLGRTSGGGYNEQFF. For the CDR3, the DNA is TGTGCCAGCAGCTTGGGGCGGACTAGCGGGGGGGGATACAATGAGCAGTTCTTC.

This clonotype was detected only a few times. The chain recombines TRBV10-2 with TRBJ2-1, with 7 nucleotides matching TRBD2. Germline assignment: CDR1 WSHSY and CDR2 SAAADI. The CDR3 covers 16 residues. V trimming: 4 bases; J trimming: 5 bases; junction bases outside the gene matches: 11. The CDR3 reads CASSAWVGLVNNEQFF. CDR3 sequence (DNA): TGCGCCAGCAGTGCCTGGGTAGGACTAGTTAACAATGAGCAGTTCTTC.

This clonotype was seen at least ten times. The genes are TRBV6-1 and TRBJ2-5; possible D gene TRBD2, 7 bases. V was pared by 6 bases and J by 1 base, with 15 bases between. Germline V CDR1 and CDR2: MNHNS, SASEGT. The CDR3 is 15 amino acids. CDR3 in amino acids: CASSTAGGPQETQYF. The CDR3 coding sequence is TGTGCCAGCAGCACCGCCGGGGGGCCCCAAGAGACCCAGTACTTC.